Listed below are T cell receptor beta chains from one sample, sequenced in a study of shared clonotypes between healthy human individuals. The method was immunoSEQ multiplex PCR; TCRdb's version includes in-frame clones alone and lacks a portion of them. The table shows approximately 500,000 clones, with less than 85% occurring only once. Sequencing was done on a sample of PBMCs. All receptors come from a woman aged 40 to 55 in good health. Some clones in this sample may be carry-over from other donors' samples. Each CDR3 is given with its conserved first and last residue. A D gene is named only where the DNA matches it firmly. Clone size is given for some rows only: seen once, a few or many times, or a class if the clone is expanded.

TRBV27	NA	12	NA	TRBJ1-1	TGTGCCAGCAGTGGTCAGACCCCTGAAGCTTTCTTT	CASSGQTPEAFF
TRBV30	few	13	NA	TRBJ1-1	TGTGCCTGGAGTCAACAGAGAGCCACTGAAGCTTTCTTT	CAWSQQRATEAFF
TRBV6-5	NA	14	NA	TRBJ2-7	TGTACCAGCAGTTACTCGACCTCGGGGGCCGAGCAGTACTTC	CTSSYSTSGAEQYF
TRBV25-1	NA	17	NA	TRBJ1-1	TGTGCCAGCAGTGGCCCCCGAATCGGGGTCCCGAACACTGAAGCTTTCTTT	CASSGPRIGVPNTEAFF
TRBV28	NA	15	NA	TRBJ2-7	TGTGCCAGCAGTTTGGGCCCCGGGTTATCCTACGAGCAGTACTTC	CASSLGPGLSYEQYF
TRBV5-1	NA	14	NA	TRBJ2-1	TGCGCCAGCAGCTTAAACAGGGCCTACAATGAGCAGTTCTTC	CASSLNRAYNEQFF
TRBV15	NA	14	NA	TRBJ2-7	TGTGCCACCAGGGCGGGTGCGGGGCTCTACGAGCAGTACTTC	CATRAGAGLYEQYF
TRBV5-8	NA	15	TRBD1	TRBJ2-7	TGTGCCAGCAGCACCGGACAGGGGACCCTCTACGAGCAGTACTTC	CASSTGQGTLYEQYF
TRBV27	once	15	NA	TRBJ1-5	TGTGCTCCCGCGGGCTCGGAGCGGGTAAATCAGCCCCAGCATTTT	CAPAGSERVNQPQHF
TRBV4-1	NA	14	NA	TRBJ2-5	TGCGCCAGCAGCCGATTACAGGTGGCGGGGACCCAGTACTTC	CASSRLQVAGTQYF
TRBV10-3	once	13	TRBD1	TRBJ1-1	TGTGCCATCGGGGGGACAGCGAACACTGAAGCTTTCTTT	CAIGGTANTEAFF
TRBV2	NA	12	NA	TRBJ2-1	TGTGCCAGCAGTCGATTATACAATGAGCAGTTCTTC	CASSRLYNEQFF
TRBV6-4	few	11	NA	TRBJ2-3	TGTGCCAGCAGGACCGAGGATACGCAGTATTTT	CASRTEDTQYF
TRBV2	NA	12	NA	TRBJ1-1	TGTGCCAGCAGTGGTGCAGGTCCTGAAGCTTTCTTT	CASSGAGPEAFF
TRBV7-2	NA	15	TRBD1	TRBJ1-5	TGTGCCAGCAGCTTAGGACAGGGGCGGCCTCAGCCCCAGCATTTT	CASSLGQGRPQPQHF
TRBV11-2	NA	14	NA	TRBJ2-7	TGTGCCAGCAGCCCAGGGGGGGGTCCCTACGAGCAGTACTTC	CASSPGGGPYEQYF
TRBV6-6	once	15	TRBD1	TRBJ2-1	TGTGCCAGCAGTGACGGGACAGGGTATCGCAATGAGCAGTTCTTC	CASSDGTGYRNEQFF
TRBV15	NA	13	NA	TRBJ2-2	TGTGCCACCAGCAGAGAAGGCCCCCGGGAGCTGTTTTTT	CATSREGPRELFF
TRBV30	NA	11	NA	TRBJ1-2	TGTGCCTGGAGTCCCCCCCCGGGGGCAGGCTTC	CAWSPPPGAGF
TRBV27	once	14	NA	TRBJ2-3	TGTGCCAGCAGTTTATCCACAGTTGAAGATACGCAGTATTTT	CASSLSTVEDTQYF
TRBV5-5	once	14	NA	TRBJ1-3	TGTGCCAGCAGCTTGGGGGACCTAGGAAACACCATATATTTT	CASSLGDLGNTIYF
TRBV19	NA	19	TRBD1	TRBJ1-5	TGTGCCAGTAGCGCCGGACAGGGTAATCCCGCGGAGCTAGGTCAACCCCAGCATTTT	CASSAGQGNPAELGQPQHF
TRBV7-2	many	16	TRBD2	TRBJ2-2	TGTGCCAGCAGCTCACAGATACTAGCGAAGACCGGGGAGCTGTTTTTT	CASSSQILAKTGELFF
TRBV5-1	NA	13	NA	TRBJ2-3	TGCGCCAGCAGCTTTTCTAGTACAGATACGCAGTATTTT	CASSFSSTDTQYF
TRBV7-2	NA	14	TRBD2	TRBJ2-1	TGTGCCAGCAGCGCCGGCGCGGGAGCAGGTGAGCAGTTCTTC	CASSAGAGAGEQFF
TRBV7-9	NA	12	NA	TRBJ2-7	TGTGCCAGCAGCTTAAACAACTACGAGCAGTACTTC	CASSLNNYEQYF
TRBV11-2	NA	13	NA	TRBJ2-5	TGTGCCAGCAGCTTAGGGTTACGCGAGACCCAGTACTTC	CASSLGLRETQYF
TRBV7-6	few	15	TRBD1	TRBJ2-1	TGTGCCAGCAGCTTAGCGGGGACAGTCTACAATGAGCAGTTCTTC	CASSLAGTVYNEQFF
TRBV4-1	once	19	TRBD2	TRBJ2-7	TGCGCCAGCAGCCGCGACCCGAGACCAGCCGGGACTAGACCTTACGAGCAGTACTTC	CASSRDPRPAGTRPYEQYF
TRBV7-9	NA	14	NA	TRBJ2-7	TGTGCCAGCAGCCCCGGGACAAGGCTCTACGAGCAGTACTTC	CASSPGTRLYEQYF
TRBV25-1	NA	11	NA	TRBJ2-7	TGTGCCAGCAGTGAAAGGCAAGAGCAGTACTTC	CASSERQEQYF
TRBV5-1	NA	13	NA	TRBJ2-7	TGCGCCAGCAGCTTGTTTTCTAGCGCCGAGCAGTACTTC	CASSLFSSAEQYF
TRBV11-1	many	14	TRBD1	TRBJ1-4	TGTGCCAGCAGCTCCCAGGGGGCCGGTGAAAAACTGTTTTTT	CASSSQGAGEKLFF
TRBV2	once	14	TRBD1	TRBJ1-6	TGTGCCAGCAAAGGGGACAGATATAATTCACCCCTCCACTTT	CASKGDRYNSPLHF
TRBV19	NA	14	NA	TRBJ2-7	TGTGCCAGTAGTTACAGAGGATTGTCCTACGAGCAGTACTTC	CASSYRGLSYEQYF
TRBV29-1	NA	14	NA	TRBJ2-7	TGCAGCGTCCAACTAGGAACAGCCCCCTACGAGCAGTACTTC	CSVQLGTAPYEQYF
TRBV6-1	NA	14	NA	TRBJ2-5	TGTGCCAGCACTAAGGACAGAACCCAAGAGACCCAGTACTTC	CASTKDRTQETQYF
TRBV15	NA	17	TRBD2	TRBJ2-5	TGTGCCACCAGATCGACCGGGACTAGCGGGAGAGGGGAGACCCAGTACTTC	CATRSTGTSGRGETQYF
TRBV9	NA	14	TRBD1	TRBJ2-7	TGTGCCAGCAGCGTAGGGGGACAGTCCTACGAGCAGTACTTC	CASSVGGQSYEQYF
TRBV30	NA	14	NA	TRBJ2-1	TGTGCCTGGAGTCTTCTTGGATACGACAATGAGCAGTTCTTC	CAWSLLGYDNEQFF
TRBV28	NA	16	TRBD2	TRBJ2-3	TGTGCCAGCAGTTCCCCTAGCGGGAGGGTTAAAGATACGCAGTATTTT	CASSSPSGRVKDTQYF
TRBV9	NA	12	NA	TRBJ2-7	TGTGCCAGCAGCGTAGACACCGGAGAGCAGTACTTC	CASSVDTGEQYF
TRBV28	NA	13	NA	TRBJ2-7	TGTGCCAGCAGTTTAAGGGCCTCCTACGAGCAGTACTTC	CASSLRASYEQYF
TRBV28	NA	11	TRBD2	TRBJ2-7	TGTGCCAGCACCGGGACTAACGAGCAGTACTTC	CASTGTNEQYF
TRBV2	NA	12	NA	TRBJ2-7	TGTGCCAGCTCTTACACAACCCACGAGCAGTACTTC	CASSYTTHEQYF
TRBV2	NA	15	NA	TRBJ1-4	TGTGCCAGCAGTGAAGAAGCGGCAGGAAAAGAAAAACTGTTTTTT	CASSEEAAGKEKLFF
TRBV4-2	NA	16	NA	TRBJ1-6	TGTGCCAGCAGCCCCCGAGGATGGCTAGGCCCGTCCCCCCTCCACTTT	CASSPRGWLGPSPLHF
TRBV29-1	NA	11	NA	TRBJ2-7	TGCGGCGGGGCCGGGGCCTACGAGCAGTACTTC	CGGAGAYEQYF
TRBV13	many	16	NA	TRBJ1-1	TGTGCCAGCAGCTTAGTGGGGGCAGGGGATAGCACTGAAGCTTTCTTT	CASSLVGAGDSTEAFF
TRBV7-3	NA	17	NA	TRBJ2-2	TGTGCCAGCAGCCCGTCGACAGGTGGGGGGCACACCGGGGAGCTGTTTTTT	CASSPSTGGGHTGELFF
TRBV11-2	NA	12	NA	TRBJ2-2	TGTGCCAGCAGCTCCTTAACCGGGGAGCTGTTTTTT	CASSSLTGELFF
TRBV30	NA	16	TRBD2	TRBJ2-3	TGTGCCTGGAGTGTAACCTTGACTAGCGGATCAGATACGCAGTATTTT	CAWSVTLTSGSDTQYF
TRBV18	NA	14	NA	TRBJ1-1	TGTGCCAGCTCACCAGTACGGGAGAACACTGAAGCTTTCTTT	CASSPVRENTEAFF
TRBV2	once	13	TRBD2	TRBJ2-3	TGTGCCAGTAGCGGGAGGGGGACAGATACGCAGTATTTT	CASSGRGTDTQYF
TRBV6-6	NA	13	NA	TRBJ1-2	TGTGCCAGCAGTCCCGGGGGGGCGGGAGGCTACACCTTC	CASSPGGAGGYTF
TRBV4-1	few	14	NA	TRBJ2-7	TGCGCCAGCAGCCACCAAAATACAAGGGACGAGCAGTACTTC	CASSHQNTRDEQYF
TRBV19	NA	13	NA	TRBJ2-1	TGTGCCAGTAATCAGGACATATACAATGAGCAGTTCTTC	CASNQDIYNEQFF